This paragraph covers one T cell receptor (beta chain) sequence. Its antigen is as yet unknown. Trimming took off 3 bases at V and 6 bases at J, with 12 bases between the two ends. The CDR3 runs to 14 residues. Germline V CDR1 and CDR2: MNHEY, SMNVEV (reference sequence). The sample comes from a study of CD8 T cells in ankylosing spondylitis. General observations from the study: The clones that were linked to disease were reported to be significantly enriched in matched synovial fluid samples from ankylosing spondylitis patients.

TCRdb re-analysed the 5' RACE reads in MiXCR, keeping a single row per CDR3 protein. The top ten clones hold 7.8% of a sample with 250,000 to 300,000 distinct CDR3 sequences, around 20% of them seen once. The chain combines TRBV27 with TRBJ1-5; tentative D call: TRBD1 (6 bases). The receptor was derived from a male donor with ankylosing spondylitis or in good health (not recorded which). The sequencing sample was made of blood, either unsorted or a sorted T cell fraction (not recorded which). This chain's CDR3 is CASSFVAGVQPQHF. CDR3 in DNA: TGTGCCAGCAGTTTCGTTGCAGGGGTTCAGCCCCAGCATTTT.